The clone carrying this T cell receptor (beta chain) appeared many times. No antigen is known for it. The CDR3 is made up of 16 amino acids. Germline loops: CDR1 MGHDK, CDR2 SYGVNS. J gave up 0 bases and V 3 bases, and 4 bases lay outside the gene matches. The data are from a study of Graves' ophthalmopathy and Graves' hyperthyroidism. Study results and caveats: A 13-signature model separated ophthalmopathy from stable hyperthyroidism, around 90% sensitivity, just over 80% specificity. Thyroid clonotypes that were expanded above 0.001 frequency mostly also appeared in blood.

TCR beta CDR3 regions were amplified from RNA transcripts. Scientists carried out first-round RT-PCR using HTBI primers and then a second-round multiplex PCR. TCRdb re-derived calls from the multiplex PCR reads in MiXCR, one entry per CDR3 protein. The sample has 450,000 to 600,000 distinct CDR3 sequences; 35% to 40% are singletons. Ages of hyperthyroidism patients ran from 18 to 65, and their diagnoses were new, under 2 months' duration. Diagnoses were established from clinical symptoms, serum thyroxine, TRAb, thyroid ultrasound and orbital computed tomography. The sample was peripheral blood or thyroid tissue (not recorded which). The TCR originated in an adult man with Graves' hyperthyroidism. The genes are TRBV25-1 and TRBJ2-2; 7 bases are a match to TRBD2. DNA for the CDR3: TGTGCCAGCAGTGAGGCGGGAGTCACGAACACCGGGGAGCTGTTTTTT. It codes for CASSEAGVTNTGELFF. Supplemented by reference TRBV25-1 and TRBJ2-2, the full variable domain reads EADIYQTPRYLVIGTGKKITLECSQTMGHDKMYWYQQDPGMELHLIHYSYGVNSTEKGDLSSESTVSRIRTEHFPLTLESARPSHTSQYLCASSEAGVTNTGELFFGEGSRLTVL.